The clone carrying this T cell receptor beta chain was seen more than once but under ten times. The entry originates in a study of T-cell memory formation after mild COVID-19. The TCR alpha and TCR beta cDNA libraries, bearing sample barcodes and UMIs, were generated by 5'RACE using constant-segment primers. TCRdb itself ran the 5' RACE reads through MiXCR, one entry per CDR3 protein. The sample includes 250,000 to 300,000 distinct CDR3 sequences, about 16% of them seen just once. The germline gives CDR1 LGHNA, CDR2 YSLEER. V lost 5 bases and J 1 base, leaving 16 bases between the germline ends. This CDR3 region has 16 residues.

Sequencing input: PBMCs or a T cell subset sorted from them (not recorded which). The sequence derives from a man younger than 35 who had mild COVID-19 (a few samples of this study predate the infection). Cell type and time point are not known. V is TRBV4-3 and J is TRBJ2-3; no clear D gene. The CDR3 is CASSSGALPGTDTQYF. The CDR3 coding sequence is TGCGCCAGCAGCTCTGGAGCCTTGCCCGGCACAGATACGCAGTATTTT.